The 8 T cell receptor beta chains in this list originate from one sample, sequenced in a study of blood T cell repertoires in COVID-19. Assay used: immunoSEQ multiplex PCR; TCRdb lists only in-frame clones, some missing. The sample lists 100,000 to 150,000 clones, roughly four fifths occurring once. Sequencing used peripheral blood. All receptors come from a woman aged 45-65 years with acute or convalescent COVID-19.

The chain carries TRBV19 and TRBJ2-7, with TRBD2 matching over 9 bases. Trimming took 2 bases from V and 2 from J; bases not matched to a gene: 4. From germline, CDR1 is LNHDA and CDR2 SQIVND (reference sequence). This CDR3 has 15 amino acids. For the CDR3, the DNA is TGTGCCAGTAGTATATCCAGCGGGGGGACCTACGAGCAGTACTTC. Protein sequence: CASSISSGGTYEQYF.

The CDR3 sequence is CASGSRITSYEQYF. Written as DNA, the CDR3 is TGTGCCAGCGGCTCGAGGATTACCTCCTACGAGCAGTACTTC. The chain employs TRBV27 and TRBJ2-7, with no clear D. Germline loops: CDR1 MNHEY, CDR2 SMNVEV (reference sequence). V dropped 8 bases and J dropped 0 bases, with 14 bases sitting between them. This CDR3 is built from 14 residues.

The chain couples TRBV11-3 to TRBJ1-3, with 7 bases identical to TRBD1. In germline, CDR1 is SGHNT, CDR2 YENEEA. The CDR3 extends over 16 amino acids. V lost 2 bases, J lost 4 bases, and 8 bases stayed unmatched. The CDR3 here is CASSLTDRVGGNTIYF. CDR3 DNA: TGTGCCAGCAGCTTAACTGACAGGGTAGGAGGAAACACCATATATTTT.

This clone has just one count. This CDR3 reads CASSGQSSGANVLTF. In nucleotides, the CDR3 is TGTGCCAGTAGTGGGCAGAGCTCTGGGGCCAACGTCCTGACTTTC. The chain uses TRBV19 and TRBJ2-6; the D is unclear. The V end lost 5 bases, the J end lost 0 bases, and 8 bases lay between the germline ends. The CDR3 length is 15 residues. The V gene's germline CDR1 is LNHDA and CDR2 SQIVND (reference sequence).

V and J are TRBV3-1 (or the pseudogene TRBV3-2) and TRBJ2-2, with D unclear. The CDR3 extends over 18 amino acids. Trimming pared 1 base from V and 2 bases from J, leaving 17 bases between. Germline V gene data show CDR1 as LGHDT and CDR2 as YNNKEL (reference sequence). The CDR3 reads CASSQVVLVESNTGELFF. The CDR3 DNA reads as TGTGCCAGCAGCCAAGTCGTGTTAGTAGAGAGTAACACCGGGGAGCTGTTTTTT.

This chain links TRBV6-5 with TRBJ1-1; TRBD1 matches at 8 bases. The germline V gene encodes CDR1 MNHEY and CDR2 SVGAGI. After removal of 2 bases from V and 5 bases from J, the junction contained 10 bases not matched to a gene. This CDR3 spans 16 amino acids. The CDR3 DNA reads TGTGCCAGCAGTTACGTCGTAGGACAGGGTCTGACTGAAGCTTTCTTT. Amino acid sequence: CASSYVVGQGLTEAFF.

The rearrangement joins TRBV18 to TRBJ1-2; 8 nucleotides align to TRBD1. The V segment lost 3 bases and the J segment 6 bases; nucleotides outside the gene matches: 15. Looked up from germline, CDR1 is KGHSH and CDR2 is LQKENI. The CDR3 extends over 17 amino acids. The CDR3 here is CASSPSVTGVQGDGYTF. In DNA form, the CDR3 reads TGTGCCAGCTCACCTTCCGTGACAGGGGTTCAAGGGGATGGCTACACCTTC.

CDR3 nucleotides: TGTGCCAGCAGCACCGGTCGAGGGCGGGTGGATGGCTACACCTTC. It yields the protein CASSTGRGRVDGYTF. The rearrangement uses TRBV9 and TRBJ1-2; D remains ambiguous. Germline V gene data show CDR1 as SGDLS and CDR2 as YYNGEE. With 4 bases removed from V and 6 bases from J, the gap between germline ends came to 19 bases. This CDR3 is built from 15 residues.